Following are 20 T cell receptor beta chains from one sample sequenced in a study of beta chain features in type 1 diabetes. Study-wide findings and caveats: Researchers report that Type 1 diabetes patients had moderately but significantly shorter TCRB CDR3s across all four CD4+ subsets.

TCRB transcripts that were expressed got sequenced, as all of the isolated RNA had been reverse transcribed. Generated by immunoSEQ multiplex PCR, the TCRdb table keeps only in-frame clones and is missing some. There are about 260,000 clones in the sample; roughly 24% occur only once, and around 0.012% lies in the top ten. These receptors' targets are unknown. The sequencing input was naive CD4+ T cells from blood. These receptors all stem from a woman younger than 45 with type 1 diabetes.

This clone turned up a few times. The CDR3 sequence: CACLTSGEYNEQFF. DNA for the CDR3: TGTGCCTGCCTGACTAGCGGGGAATACAATGAGCAGTTCTTC. V is TRBV30 and J is TRBJ2-1; 11 bases are shared with TRBD2. J gave up 4 bases and V 6 bases, and 5 bases lay outside the gene matches. The CDR3 is 14 residues long. Germline V gives CDR1 GTSNPN, CDR2 SVGIG (reference sequence).

The CDR3 DNA reads TGTGCCAGCACTACTCAGGGGGTTTCCTACAATGAGCAGTTCTTC. Protein: CASTTQGVSYNEQFF. The chain has TRBV2 and TRBJ2-1, with 7 nucleotides matching TRBD1. V was pared by 7 bases and J by 1 base, with 7 bases of the junction left unmatched. The CDR3 has 15 amino acids. CDR1 and CDR2 (germline): SNHLY, FYNNEI.

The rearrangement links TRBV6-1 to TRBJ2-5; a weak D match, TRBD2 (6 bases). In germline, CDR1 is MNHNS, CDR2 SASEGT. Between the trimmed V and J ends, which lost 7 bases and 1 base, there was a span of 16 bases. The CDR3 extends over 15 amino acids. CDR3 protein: CASTSAGRFQETQYF. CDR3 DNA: TGTGCCAGCACCAGCGCGGGACGGTTCCAAGAGACCCAGTACTTC.

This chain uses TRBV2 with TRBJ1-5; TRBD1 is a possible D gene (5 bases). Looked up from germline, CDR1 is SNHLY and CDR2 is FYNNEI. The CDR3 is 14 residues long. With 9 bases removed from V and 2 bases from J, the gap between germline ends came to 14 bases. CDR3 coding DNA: TGTGCCAGTGGCCAGGGATATGGCAATCAGCCCCAGCATTTT. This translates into CASGQGYGNQPQHF. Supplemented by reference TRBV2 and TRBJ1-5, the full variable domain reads EPEVTQTPSHQVTQMGQEVILRCVPISNHLYFYWYRQILGQKVEFLVSFYNNEISEKSEIFDDQFSVERPDGSNFTLKIRSTKLEDSAMYFCASGQGYGNQPQHFGDGTRLSIL.

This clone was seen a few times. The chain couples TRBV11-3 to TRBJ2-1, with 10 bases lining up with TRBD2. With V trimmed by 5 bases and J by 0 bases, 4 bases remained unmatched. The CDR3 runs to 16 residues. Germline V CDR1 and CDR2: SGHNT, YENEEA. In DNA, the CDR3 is TGTGCCAGCAGCCTTAGCGGGAGGCCCTCCTACAATGAGCAGTTCTTC. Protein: CASSLSGRPSYNEQFF.

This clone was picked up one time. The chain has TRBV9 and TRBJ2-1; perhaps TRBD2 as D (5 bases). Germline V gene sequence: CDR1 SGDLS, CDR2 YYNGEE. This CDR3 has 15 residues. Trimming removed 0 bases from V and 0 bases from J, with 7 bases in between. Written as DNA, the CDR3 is TGTGCCAGCAGCGTAGCAGCGGTCTCCTACAATGAGCAGTTCTTC. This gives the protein CASSVAAVSYNEQFF.

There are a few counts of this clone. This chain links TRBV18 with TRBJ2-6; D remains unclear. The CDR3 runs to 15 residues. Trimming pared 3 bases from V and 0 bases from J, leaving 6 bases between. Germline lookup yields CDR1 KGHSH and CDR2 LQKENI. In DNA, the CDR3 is TGTGCCAGCTCACCGGCAGTCTCTGGGGCCAACGTCCTGACTTTC. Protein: CASSPAVSGANVLTF.

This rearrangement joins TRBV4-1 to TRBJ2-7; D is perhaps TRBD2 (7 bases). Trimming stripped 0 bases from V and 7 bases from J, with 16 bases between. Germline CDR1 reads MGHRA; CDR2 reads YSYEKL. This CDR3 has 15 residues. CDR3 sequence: CASSQEGGAWGEQYF. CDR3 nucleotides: TGCGCCAGCAGCCAAGAAGGGGGGGCATGGGGTGAGCAGTACTTC.

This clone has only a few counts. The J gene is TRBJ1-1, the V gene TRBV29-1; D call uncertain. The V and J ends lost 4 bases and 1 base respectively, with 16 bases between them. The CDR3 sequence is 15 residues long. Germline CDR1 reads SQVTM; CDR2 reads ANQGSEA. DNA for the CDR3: TGCAGCGTTGTCGGCCGACTAGGCAAGAACACTGAAGCTTTCTTT. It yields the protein CSVVGRLGKNTEAFF.

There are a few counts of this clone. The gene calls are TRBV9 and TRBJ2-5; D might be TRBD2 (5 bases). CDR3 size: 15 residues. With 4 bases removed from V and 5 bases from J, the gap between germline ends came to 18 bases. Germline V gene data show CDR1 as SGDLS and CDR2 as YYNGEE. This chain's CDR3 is CASSPSVDPGETQYF. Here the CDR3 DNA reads TGTGCCAGCAGCCCCTCGGTGGACCCGGGGGAGACCCAGTACTTC.

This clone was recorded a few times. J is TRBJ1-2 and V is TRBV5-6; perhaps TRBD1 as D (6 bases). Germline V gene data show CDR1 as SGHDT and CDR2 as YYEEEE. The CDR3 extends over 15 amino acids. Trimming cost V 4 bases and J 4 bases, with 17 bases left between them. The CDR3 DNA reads TGTGCCAGCAGCCCTAATACAGGGACGGTCTATGGCTACACCTTC. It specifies CASSPNTGTVYGYTF.

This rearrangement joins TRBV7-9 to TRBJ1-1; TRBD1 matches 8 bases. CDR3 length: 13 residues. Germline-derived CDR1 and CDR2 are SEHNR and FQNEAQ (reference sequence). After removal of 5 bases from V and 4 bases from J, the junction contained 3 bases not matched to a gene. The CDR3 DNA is TGTGCCAGCAGCGCACAGGGGGGCACTGAAGCTTTCTTT. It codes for CASSAQGGTEAFF.

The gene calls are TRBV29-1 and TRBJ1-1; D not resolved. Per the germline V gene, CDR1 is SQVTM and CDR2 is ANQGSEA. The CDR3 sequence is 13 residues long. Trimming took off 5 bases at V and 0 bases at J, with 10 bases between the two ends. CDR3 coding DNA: TGCAGCGTTTTGGAGTTCCTGAACACTGAAGCTTTCTTT. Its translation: CSVLEFLNTEAFF.

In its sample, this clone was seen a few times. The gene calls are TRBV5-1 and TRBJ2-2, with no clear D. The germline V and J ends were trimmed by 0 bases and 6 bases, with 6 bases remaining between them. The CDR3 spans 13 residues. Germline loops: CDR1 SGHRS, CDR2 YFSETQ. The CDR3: CASSLDPAGELFF. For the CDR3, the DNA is TGCGCCAGCAGCTTGGATCCCGCCGGGGAGCTGTTTTTT.

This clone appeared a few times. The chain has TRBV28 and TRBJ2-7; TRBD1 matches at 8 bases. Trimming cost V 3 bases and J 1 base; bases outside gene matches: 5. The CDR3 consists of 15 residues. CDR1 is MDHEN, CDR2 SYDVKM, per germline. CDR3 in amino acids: CASSFPRDRSYEQYF. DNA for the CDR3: TGTGCCAGCAGTTTCCCACGGGACAGGTCCTACGAGCAGTACTTC.

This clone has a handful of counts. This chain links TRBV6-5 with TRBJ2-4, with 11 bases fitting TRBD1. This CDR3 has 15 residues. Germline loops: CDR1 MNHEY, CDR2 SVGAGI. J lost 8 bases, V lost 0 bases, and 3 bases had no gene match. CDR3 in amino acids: CASSYSDRGPDIQYF. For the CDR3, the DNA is TGTGCCAGCAGTTACTCGGACAGGGGGCCGGACATTCAGTACTTC.

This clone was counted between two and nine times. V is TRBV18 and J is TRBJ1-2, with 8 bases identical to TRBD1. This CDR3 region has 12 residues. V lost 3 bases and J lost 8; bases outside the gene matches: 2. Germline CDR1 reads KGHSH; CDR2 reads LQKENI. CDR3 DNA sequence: TGTGCCAGCTCACCGGACAGGGAAGGCTACACCTTC. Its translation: CASSPDREGYTF.

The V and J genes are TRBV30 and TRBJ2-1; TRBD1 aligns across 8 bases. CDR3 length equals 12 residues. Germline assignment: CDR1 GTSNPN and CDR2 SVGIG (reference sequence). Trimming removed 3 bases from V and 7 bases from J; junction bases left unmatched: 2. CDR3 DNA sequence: TGTGCCTGGAGGGACAGGGAGAATGAGCAGTTCTTC. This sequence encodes CAWRDRENEQFF.

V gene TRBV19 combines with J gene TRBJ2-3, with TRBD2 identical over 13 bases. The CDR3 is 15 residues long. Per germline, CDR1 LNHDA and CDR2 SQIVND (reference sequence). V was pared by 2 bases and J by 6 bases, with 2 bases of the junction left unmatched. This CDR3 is CASSIWTSGSDTQYF. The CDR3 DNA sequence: TGTGCCAGTAGTATATGGACTAGCGGGAGTGATACGCAGTATTTT.

The CDR3 sequence: CASRRTGSLYNEQFF. As DNA, the CDR3 is TGTGCCAGCAGACGGACAGGGTCCTTGTACAATGAGCAGTTCTTC. The chain joins TRBV7-2 to TRBJ2-1, with 8 bases that match TRBD1. The germline CDR1 and CDR2 sequences are SGHTA and FQGNSA. This CDR3 contains 15 residues. The V gene end was trimmed by 6 bases and the J gene end by 4 bases; junction bases not matched to a gene: 8.